A single sample is the source of the 17 T cell receptor beta chains below, sequenced in a study of cytomegalovirus exposure and HLA in healthy donors (TCRdb year 2017). Library preparation was by the immunoSEQ multiplex PCR assay. For the multiplex PCR, a mixture combining 60 forward primers for TCR Vbeta segments and 13 reverse primers for TCR Jbeta segments was used. What TCRdb holds here is the immuneACCESS table cut down to in-frame rearrangements. Part of the clones is not present; checked against another copy, under half of the missing clones reflect an unresolved V gene, and the others are unexplained. This sample's table contains over 100,000 clones. Approximately 6.8% of the sample lies in the top ten. The sample comprised PBMCs. Receptor source: a middle-aged man in good health and CMV-seropositive.

V and J are TRBV7-2 and TRBJ2-7, with 10 bases lining up with TRBD2. V lost 2 bases and J lost 4; bases outside the gene matches: 2. CDR1 SGHTA and CDR2 FQGNSA come from the germline V gene. This CDR3 has 14 residues. This CDR3 reads CASSLPGLAYEQYF. The DNA for the CDR3 is TGTGCCAGCAGCTTACCGGGACTAGCGTACGAGCAGTACTTC. Full variable domain (rest looked up from reference TRBV7-2 and TRBJ2-7): GAGVSQSPSNKVTEKGKDVELRCDPISGHTALYWYRQSLGQGLEFLIYFQGNSAPDKSGLPSDRFSAERTGGSVSTLTIQRTQQEDSAVYLCASSLPGLAYEQYFGPGTRLTVT.

The CDR3 DNA reads as TGTGCCAGCCACGACCGCGCGATTTCACCGGGACTAGGCGGATCGAGAAAGTTCTTC. It specifies CASHDRAISPGLGGSRKFF. V usage is TRBV14 and J usage is TRBJ2-1; 8 nucleotides agree with TRBD2. This CDR3 spans 19 amino acids. V trimming: 8 bases; J trimming: 14 bases; junction bases outside the gene matches: 32. Looked up from germline, CDR1 is SGHDN and CDR2 is FVKESK.

The CDR3 loop is CAWSEHSLAKNIQYF. DNA for the CDR3: TGTGCCTGGAGTGAGCATTCACTAGCCAAAAACATTCAGTACTTC. The chain is built from TRBV30 and TRBJ2-4; D ambiguous. V lost 1 base and J 0 bases, leaving 10 bases between the germline ends. Germline CDR1 reads GTSNPN; CDR2 reads SVGIG (reference sequence). The CDR3 extends over 15 amino acids.

V is TRBV6-5 and J is TRBJ2-7; unclear D gene. CDR3 size: 14 residues. CDR1 and CDR2 (germline): MNHEY, SVGAGI. The V end was cut by 5 bases, the J end by 3 bases, with 14 bases between. The CDR3, as DNA: TGTGCCAGCAGTCCGGGTGCATACAACTACGAGCAGTACTTC. This codes for CASSPGAYNYEQYF.

Points on this clone: One junction end disagrees with the germline gene, perhaps due to a read error. The chain is built from TRBV6-1 and TRBJ1-5; 7 bases map to TRBD1. The CDR3 runs 15 residues. Germline lookup yields CDR1 MNHNS and CDR2 SASEGT. The CDR3 is CASREEGAFNQPQHF. CDR3 in DNA: TGTGCCAGCAGGGAAGAGGGGGCCTTCAATCAGCCCCAGCATTTT.

This CDR3 is CASSETRDRYF. CDR3 coding DNA: TGTGCCAGCAGCGAAACAAGGGACAGATACTTC. This chain connects TRBV2 to TRBJ2-7; 7 nucleotides line up with TRBD1. Trimming removed 6 bases from V and 13 bases from J; junction bases left unmatched: 9. The V gene's germline CDR1 is SNHLY and CDR2 FYNNEI. CDR3 length: 11 amino acids.

The chain recombines TRBV11-2 with TRBJ2-7; tentative D call: TRBD2 (6 bases). Germline V CDR1 and CDR2: SGHAT, FQNNGV. The CDR3 has 13 amino acids. The germline V and J ends were trimmed by 5 bases and 4 bases, with 12 bases remaining between them. The CDR3 region has the DNA TGTGCCAGCAGCCGGGAGTTCCCTTACGAGCAGTACTTC. Its protein product is CASSREFPYEQYF.

This chain connects TRBV14 to TRBJ2-3; no clear D gene. The CDR3 covers 11 residues. Trimming stripped 3 bases from V and 6 bases from J, with 4 bases between. The germline gives CDR1 SGHDN, CDR2 FVKESK. CDR3 protein: CASSQADTQYF. As DNA, the CDR3 is TGTGCCAGCAGCCAGGCCGATACGCAGTATTTT.

The V gene is TRBV9, the J gene TRBJ1-2, with D possibly TRBD1 on 6 matching bases. The CDR3 extends over 14 amino acids. CDR1 and CDR2 (germline): SGDLS, YYNGEE. Trimming cost V 6 bases and J 3 bases, with 15 bases left between them. CDR3 in DNA: TGTGCCAGCACGGGGGGCAGGTTGGACTATGGCTACACCTTC. Its protein is CASTGGRLDYGYTF.

The chain combines TRBV15 with TRBJ2-1; D might be TRBD2 (5 bases). Germline V CDR1 and CDR2: LNHNV, YYDKDF (reference sequence). The CDR3 is 15 amino acids. V lost 0 bases and J lost 9, with 15 bases in between. The CDR3 loop is CATSRERGGSGEQFF. The CDR3 nucleotides are TGTGCCACCAGCAGAGAAAGAGGAGGAAGCGGTGAGCAGTTCTTC.

This sequence joins TRBV19 and TRBJ1-2, with D hard to call. With 8 bases removed from V and 4 bases from J, the gap between germline ends came to 11 bases. The CDR3 extends over 12 amino acids. Germline lookup yields CDR1 LNHDA and CDR2 SQIVND (reference sequence). CDR3 nucleotides: TGTGCCAGTTCCCCCCTAAGCTATGGCTACACCTTC. It specifies CASSPLSYGYTF.

This chain links TRBV5-1 with TRBJ2-7; possible D gene TRBD1, 5 bases. Germline values: CDR1 SGHRS, CDR2 YFSETQ. The CDR3 loop spans 13 amino acids. The germline V and J ends were trimmed by 2 bases and 6 bases, with 12 bases remaining between them. The CDR3 sequence: CASSLRAQGEQYF. As DNA, the CDR3 is TGCGCCAGCAGCTTAAGAGCCCAGGGCGAGCAGTACTTC.

The rearrangement uses TRBV28 and TRBJ2-7; D not certain. This CDR3 comprises 15 residues. V lost 6 bases and J lost 0, with 15 bases in between. Germline V gene lookup returns CDR1 MDHEN and CDR2 SYDVKM. The CDR3 region is CASSDEPRSSYEQYF. CDR3 nucleotides: TGTGCCAGCAGCGATGAACCGCGTTCCTCCTACGAGCAGTACTTC. The variable domain in full, completed from reference TRBV28 and TRBJ2-7, reads DVKVTQSSRYLVKRTGEKVFLECVQDMDHENMFWYRQDPGLGLRLIYFSYDVKMKEKGDIPEGYSVSREKKERFSLILESASTNQTSMYLCASSDEPRSSYEQYFGPGTRLTVT.

The CDR3 coding sequence is TGTGCCAGCAGCCAGTTAGGGGGCGGTGTCGACGAGCAGTACTTC. It codes for CASSQLGGGVDEQYF. This rearrangement joins TRBV4-2 to TRBJ2-7, with 7 positions matching TRBD1. V shed 3 bases, J shed 5 bases, and the junction held 10 bases outside the gene matches. Germline-derived CDR1 and CDR2 are LGHNA and YNFKEQ. The length of the CDR3 is 15 residues.

The V gene is TRBV30, the J gene TRBJ2-2; the match to TRBD1 covers 7 bases. Germline lookup yields CDR1 GTSNPN and CDR2 SVGIG (reference sequence). Trimming at V came to 0 bases and at J to 9 bases, leaving 10 bases not matched to a gene. The CDR3 extends over 15 amino acids. The CDR3 spells CAWSVRTGLARELFF. CDR3 DNA sequence: TGTGCCTGGAGTGTGAGGACAGGTCTGGCTCGGGAGCTGTTTTTT.

The gene calls are TRBV29-1 and TRBJ1-2; a possible D gene is TRBD1 (6 bases). The CDR3 has 12 amino acids. The V and J ends lost 7 bases and 3 bases respectively, with 12 bases between them. In germline, CDR1 is SQVTM, CDR2 ANQGSEA. The CDR3 nucleotides read TGCAGCGGGAGGACAGATTACTATGGCTACACCTTC. Protein product: CSGRTDYYGYTF.

The chain combines TRBV4-2 with TRBJ1-2, with a possible D match to TRBD1 (5 bases). Germline-derived CDR1 and CDR2 are LGHNA and YNFKEQ. The germline V and J ends were trimmed by 4 bases and 2 bases, with 14 bases remaining between them. This CDR3 region has 15 residues. CDR3 residues: CASSPSQGGNYGYTF. The CDR3 region has the DNA TGTGCCAGCAGCCCAAGTCAGGGTGGGAACTATGGCTACACCTTC.